These T cell receptor beta chains were read from a single sample in a study of shared clonotypes between healthy human individuals. The assay was immunoSEQ multiplex PCR, and TCRdb's table has in-frame clones only and misses some. This sample has 980,000 or so clones; 76% occur once, and the top ten carry about 1.5%. Material for sequencing was memory CD4+ T cells sorted from blood. The receptors derive from a man younger than 35 in good health. Both conserved end residues are part of each CDR3.

TRBV7-9	TRBJ1-6	CASSFGEKSPLHF
TRBV11-2	TRBJ2-7	CASSLLLTAYEQYF
TRBV5-6	TRBJ2-2	CASSLEGTGTGELFF
TRBV6-5	TRBJ1-1	CASSYSAGGTEAFF
TRBV29-1	TRBJ1-2	CSVELTGDTNYGYTF
TRBV9	TRBJ2-5	CASSVTDQETQYF
TRBV18	TRBJ2-3	CASSPQSRGDTQYF
TRBV4-1	TRBJ2-6	CASSQLSGTAPISGANVLTF
TRBV6-5	TRBJ1-2	CASTSPGDRVYTF
TRBV5-1	TRBJ1-2	CASSLTGASYGYTF
TRBV7-9	TRBJ1-1	CASSLQGYEAFF
TRBV25-1	TRBJ1-4	CASSEDRGPKLFF
TRBV28	TRBJ2-1	CASSLGDRVFNEQFF
TRBV7-2	TRBJ2-7	CASSLLAGVPYEQYF
TRBV2	TRBJ1-4	CASSLGTGESGKLFF
TRBV19	TRBJ2-5	CASRTGTEETQYF
TRBV27	TRBJ2-7	CASSLSVGGRSYEQYF
TRBV18	TRBJ2-1	CASSPTGTSGYYEQFF
TRBV5-6	TRBJ2-4	CASSIAGGSLAKNIQYF
TRBV28	TRBJ1-1	CASKVSPKNTEAFF
TRBV5-6	TRBJ1-2	CASSLSSSSGYGYTF
TRBV7-2	TRBJ2-3	CASSLANPPDTQYF
TRBV4-1	TRBJ1-2	CASSQPTGSRIERNGYTF
TRBV18	TRBJ1-1	CASSPIRFQGTEAFF
TRBV5-1	TRBJ2-6	CASSSDPGHRPSGANVLTF
TRBV10-3	TRBJ1-1	CAMAAGFDTEAFF
TRBV2	TRBJ1-1	CASSVSLGTEAFF
TRBV19	TRBJ2-3	CASSRRGGTDTQYF
TRBV7-2	TRBJ1-5	CASSRVTGLGNQPQHF
TRBV6-5	TRBJ2-2	CASSRVRAGELFF
TRBV10-3	TRBJ1-5	CAISELAGNQPQHF
TRBV7-2	TRBJ2-7	CASSPDTRNSYEQYF
TRBV4-2	TRBJ1-2	CASSQAGNYGYTF